A single sample is the source of the 23 T cell receptor beta chains below, sequenced in a study of blood T cell repertoires in COVID-19. Repertoires were generated with immunoSEQ multiplex PCR, while TCRdb's copy carries only in-frame clones and drops some. The sample yields about 250,000 clones, nearly 90% seen once. Sequenced sample: peripheral blood. These receptors were taken from a woman in her thirties with acute or convalescent COVID-19.

With regard to this clone: The junction departs from the called germline gene at one end, perhaps through a read error. The chain uses TRBV10-3 and TRBJ2-5, with unresolved D. CDR1 is ENHRY and CDR2 is SYGVKD in the germline V gene. The CDR3 is 13 residues long. The CDR3 DNA reads TGTGCCATCAGCGAGTCTGAGCAAGAGACCCAGTACTTC. This gives the protein CAISESEQETQYF.

The V gene is TRBV7-2, the J gene TRBJ1-6; weak D call: TRBD1 (5 bases). V lost 0 bases, J lost 6 bases, and 12 bases lay in between. Germline V lookup: CDR1 SGHTA, CDR2 FQGNSA. The CDR3 is 16 residues long. CDR3 loop: CASSLAPGRSNSPLHF. CDR3 DNA: TGTGCCAGCAGCTTAGCCCCAGGGCGATCTAATTCACCCCTCCACTTT.

There are a few counts of this clone. The chain carries TRBV11-2 and TRBJ2-7, with 7 bases aligning to TRBD1. Germline V gene data show CDR1 as SGHAT and CDR2 as FQNNGV. This CDR3 is built from 13 residues. The junction had 4 bases not matched to a gene; V was cut back by 5 bases and J by 3 bases. CDR3 nucleotide sequence: TGTGCCAGCAGCCGGGACAGAAGCTACGAGCAGTACTTC. It is translated as CASSRDRSYEQYF.

The genes are TRBV18 and TRBJ2-5; 11 nucleotides align to TRBD1. Losses at the gene ends were 3 bases for V and 7 bases for J; bases not matched to a gene: 7. The V gene's germline CDR1 is KGHSH and CDR2 LQKENI. This CDR3 contains 15 residues. CDR3 protein: CASSPIGQGAWTQYF. CDR3 DNA: TGTGCCAGCTCACCTATCGGACAGGGGGCATGGACCCAGTACTTC. The full variable domain, rest sourced from reference TRBV18 and TRBJ2-5, is NAGVMQNPRHLVRRRGQEARLRCSPMKGHSHVYWYRQLPEEGLKFMVYLQKENIIDESGMPKERFSAEFPKEGPSILRIQQVVRGDSAAYFCASSPIGQGAWTQYFGPGTRLLVL.

The sample holds one count of this clone. V and J are TRBV15 and TRBJ2-7, with D perhaps TRBD1 (6 bases). The V gene's germline CDR1 is LNHNV and CDR2 YYDKDF (reference sequence). The CDR3 covers 16 residues. V lost 2 bases to trimming and J lost 3 bases, with 17 bases between them. In DNA form, the CDR3 reads TGTGCCACCAGCAGACGTGGGGACACAATATACTACGAGCAGTACTTC. The encoded protein is CATSRRGDTIYYEQYF. Supplemented by reference TRBV15 and TRBJ2-7, the full variable domain reads DAMVIQNPRYQVTQFGKPVTLSCSQTLNHNVMYWYQQKSSQAPKLLFHYYDKDFNNEADTPDNFQSRRPNTSFCFLDIRSPGLGDTAMYLCATSRRGDTIYYEQYFGPGTRLTVT.

This clone was seen more than once but under ten times. The chain links TRBV9 to TRBJ2-5; TRBD1 aligns across 10 bases. The CDR3 runs to 17 residues. Germline trimming cut 4 bases from V and 3 bases from J; bases unmatched to any gene: 12. Germline-derived CDR1 and CDR2 are SGDLS and YYNGEE. CDR3 in DNA: TGTGCCAGCAGCCCCCGTGGAGGACAGGGGGGGAAAGAGACCCAGTACTTC. It specifies CASSPRGGQGGKETQYF.

The CDR3, as DNA: TGTGCCACCAGTGATCGAGTAAGCAATCAGCCCCAGCATTTT. Protein sequence: CATSDRVSNQPQHF. This chain links TRBV24-1 with TRBJ1-5, with D hard to call. CDR3 length equals 14 residues. CDR1 and CDR2 from the germline V gene are KGHDR and SFDVKD. V shed 3 bases and J shed 1 base, with 6 bases lying between them.

The genes are TRBV10-3 and TRBJ2-1; no firm D call. The V end lost 3 bases, the J end lost 0 bases, and 6 bases lay between the germline ends. Germline V gene lookup returns CDR1 ENHRY and CDR2 SYGVKD. CDR3 length equals 14 residues. The CDR3 region has the DNA TGTGCCATCAGTGACAGAAGCTCCTACAATGAGCAGTTCTTC. As protein: CAISDRSSYNEQFF.

The genes are TRBV5-1 and TRBJ2-7; TRBD1 matches at 7 bases. CDR3 length: 16 residues. Germline assignment: CDR1 SGHRS and CDR2 YFSETQ. Trimming removed 1 base from V and 2 bases from J; junction bases left unmatched: 9. DNA for the CDR3: TGCGCCAGCAGCTTGCGGGTCACAGGGGCGACCTACGAGCAGTACTTC. It specifies CASSLRVTGATYEQYF.

The chain couples TRBV6-2 or TRBV6-3 to TRBJ2-1, with 14 bases fitting TRBD2. CDR3 size: 18 residues. V lost 6 bases, J lost 3 bases, and 10 bases stayed unmatched. CDR1 is MNHEY, CDR2 SVGEGT, per germline. The DNA for the CDR3 is TGTGCCAGCAGCTTTCTTAGGACTAGCGGGAGGATCTACAATGAGCAGTTCTTC. Its translation is CASSFLRTSGRIYNEQFF.

This clone was detected only a few times. This sequence joins TRBV2 and TRBJ1-1; perhaps TRBD1 as D (5 bases). CDR3 size: 15 residues. The germline V gene has CDR1 SNHLY and CDR2 FYNNEI. V dropped 1 base and J dropped 6 bases, with 15 bases sitting between them. CDR3 bases: TGTGCCAGCAGTGAAGTACAGGCCCGGTTCGCTGAAGCTTTCTTT. It is translated as CASSEVQARFAEAFF.

The V call is TRBV12-3 or TRBV12-4, the J call TRBJ1-1; D not resolved. Trimming shortened V by 7 bases and J by 2 bases, and 8 bases separated the two germline ends. This CDR3 is 12 amino acids long. This chain's CDR3 is CASITRNTEAFF. The CDR3 DNA reads as TGTGCCAGCATTACAAGAAACACTGAAGCTTTCTTT.

The gene calls are TRBV6-5 and TRBJ2-1; TRBD2 matches at 12 bases. The germline V gene has CDR1 MNHEY and CDR2 SVGAGI. The V gene end was trimmed by 5 bases and the J gene end by 8 bases; junction bases not matched to a gene: 7. CDR3 size: 15 residues. The CDR3 protein is CASSTASGRVDEQFF. The CDR3 DNA reads TGTGCCAGCAGTACCGCTAGCGGGAGGGTCGATGAGCAGTTCTTC.

V is TRBV6-2 or TRBV6-3 and J is TRBJ2-7; a possible D gene is TRBD2 (6 bases). Germline V gene lookup returns CDR1 MNHEY and CDR2 SVGEGT. V gave up 2 bases and J gave up 6 bases, with 8 bases separating them. The CDR3 runs to 12 residues. The CDR3 region is CASSYQGGEQYF. CDR3 nucleotide sequence: TGTGCCAGCAGTTACCAGGGAGGCGAGCAGTACTTC.

This clone was seen only once. The rearrangement links TRBV6-5 to TRBJ1-5; a weak D match, TRBD1 (6 bases). CDR3 length equals 15 residues. Germline-derived CDR1 and CDR2 are MNHEY and SVGAGI. V gave up 5 bases and J gave up 5 bases, with 16 bases separating them. CDR3 coding DNA: TGTGCCAGCAGTACAGAACCCAGGGGCCATCAGCCCCAGCATTTT. It specifies CASSTEPRGHQPQHF.

The gene calls are TRBV18 and TRBJ2-5; D might be TRBD1 (6 bases). This CDR3 is built from 14 residues. The V and J ends lost 3 bases and 5 bases respectively, with 13 bases between them. Germline loops: CDR1 KGHSH, CDR2 LQKENI. The CDR3 DNA reads TGTGCCAGCTCACCGGTTACAGGGTTGGAGACCCAGTACTTC. Translating gives CASSPVTGLETQYF.

V is TRBV11-2 and J is TRBJ1-6; perhaps TRBD1 as D (5 bases). The V gene's germline CDR1 is SGHAT and CDR2 FQNNGV. The V end lost 1 base, the J end lost 8 bases, and 12 bases lay between the germline ends. The CDR3 spans 15 residues. CDR3 in amino acids: CASSLGQYRDSPLHF. The CDR3 DNA follows: TGTGCCAGCAGCTTAGGACAGTATCGTGATTCACCCCTCCACTTT.

The V call is TRBV11-3, the J call TRBJ2-7, with 9 bases fitting TRBD1. The CDR3 is 13 amino acids. The germline V gene has CDR1 SGHNT and CDR2 YENEEA. The V segment lost 5 bases and the J segment 2 bases; nucleotides outside the gene matches: 1. The CDR3 spells CASSRDRAYEQYF. The CDR3 DNA sequence: TGTGCCAGCAGCCGGGACAGGGCCTACGAGCAGTACTTC.

This clone was seen only once. The gene calls are TRBV5-1 and TRBJ2-2; D gene unclear. The germline V gene encodes CDR1 SGHRS and CDR2 YFSETQ. Trimming pared 1 base from V and 0 bases from J, leaving 10 bases between. This CDR3 has 16 amino acids. CDR3 bases: TGCGCCAGCAGCTTGACTACCTCCGCGAACACCGGGGAGCTGTTTTTT. This sequence encodes CASSLTTSANTGELFF.

This clone was observed a handful of times. The chain joins TRBV7-9 to TRBJ2-1; weak D call: TRBD2 (6 bases). V lost 5 bases and J lost 5, with 13 bases in between. Germline CDR1 and CDR2: SEHNR and FQNEAQ (reference sequence). The CDR3 covers 14 residues. CDR3 region: CASSPSGLNNEQFF. As DNA, the CDR3 is TGTGCCAGCAGCCCATCGGGACTCAACAATGAGCAGTTCTTC.

The V gene is TRBV6-5, the J gene TRBJ1-3; 9 bases match TRBD1. This CDR3 contains 14 residues. V lost 5 bases to trimming and J lost 8 bases; unmatched junction nucleotides: 7. Germline CDR1 and CDR2: MNHEY and SVGAGI. DNA for the CDR3: TGTGCCAGCAGTCGACTGGACAGGGGTGACACCATATATTTT. Its protein product is CASSRLDRGDTIYF.

The V gene is TRBV7-2, the J gene TRBJ1-5; possibly TRBD1 for D (5 bases). V was pared by 4 bases and J by 9 bases, with 7 bases between. This CDR3 is built from 11 residues. Germline loops: CDR1 SGHTA, CDR2 FQGNSA. In DNA, the CDR3 is TGTGCCAGCAGCTCCGGGGGGCCCCAGCATTTT. Its translation: CASSSGGPQHF.

On this clone: The junction shows a germline mismatch at one end, possibly a read error. The chain carries TRBV6-5 and TRBJ2-7; tentative D call: TRBD2 (6 bases). The length of the CDR3 is 12 residues. The germline gives CDR1 MNHEY, CDR2 SVGAGI. As DNA, the CDR3 is TGTGCCAGCAGGGCAAAGGGGACGGACTATCACTTC. Its protein is CASRAKGTDYHF.